The entry that follows covers one T cell receptor beta chain sequence. These data originate in a study of blood T cell repertoires in COVID-19. Using immunoSEQ multiplex PCR, the repertoire was profiled, and TCRdb retains in-frame clones only, with some absent. The sample lists just over 95,000 clones; more than 75% were seen once. This CDR3 contains 12 residues. V was shortened by 4 bases and J by 5 bases, with 5 bases between the two germline ends. Germline values: CDR1 WSHSY, CDR2 SAAADI. Sequenced sample: peripheral blood. The chain couples TRBV10-2 to TRBJ2-2, with D uncertain. This TCR was recovered from a man older than 75 with acute or convalescent COVID-19. DNA of the CDR3: TGCGCCAGCAGTGTTAGTACCGGGGAGCTGTTTTTT. Translated: CASSVSTGELFF.